The next 25 T cell receptor beta chains were all read from a single sample in a study of blood T cells in healthy people across ages. Through a sample-barcoded 5' primer and a J-beta primer mix, a second PCR was run for 7 to 11 cycles. TCRdb re-called the 5' RACE reads with MiXCR, one entry per CDR3 protein. The sample holds about 1.1 million distinct CDR3 sequences; less than 45% are singletons and the top ten take about 12%. The sequenced sample was blood. The receptors come from a young man in good health.

This clonotype has a handful of counts. The V and J genes are TRBV12-3 or TRBV12-4 and TRBJ1-1; D uncertain. The V end lost 6 bases, the J end lost 1 base, and 12 bases lay between the germline ends. The CDR3 is made up of 14 amino acids. The CDR3 reads CASSPDGENTEAFF. The CDR3 nucleotides read TGTGCCAGCAGCCCGGACGGTGAGAACACTGAAGCTTTCTTT.

V gene TRBV20-1 combines with J gene TRBJ2-1; maybe TRBD2 (6 bases). The ends were cut back, 0 bases at V and 4 bases at J, with 10 bases in the middle. The CDR3 is 14 residues long. From germline, CDR1 is DFQATT and CDR2 SNEGSKA (reference sequence). This chain's CDR3 is CSARDFGGYNEQFF. The CDR3 nucleotides are TGCAGTGCTAGAGATTTTGGAGGGTACAATGAGCAGTTCTTC.

This clonotype was counted a few times. J is TRBJ1-1 and V is TRBV7-9, with TRBD1 identical over 7 bases. This CDR3 is 12 amino acids long. The germline CDR1 and CDR2 sequences are SEHNR and FQNEAQ (reference sequence). V gave up 4 bases and J gave up 6 bases; unmatched junction bases: 2. Here the CDR3 DNA reads TGTGCCAGCAGCTCAGACAGGGCTGAAGCTTTCTTT. Residues: CASSSDRAEAFF.

In this sample, this clonotype turned up many times. This sequence joins TRBV4-1 and TRBJ1-5; D remains ambiguous. Germline values: CDR1 MGHRA, CDR2 YSYEKL. This CDR3 spans 14 amino acids. V lost 3 bases and J 0 bases, leaving 6 bases between the germline ends. CDR3 amino acids: CASSHADSNQPQHF. The CDR3 coding sequence is TGCGCCAGCAGCCATGCAGATAGCAATCAGCCCCAGCATTTT.

The gene calls are TRBV20-1 and TRBJ1-1; D unclear. The CDR3 sequence is 16 residues long. V was shortened by 6 bases and J by 3 bases, with 23 bases between the two germline ends. Germline V gene lookup returns CDR1 DFQATT and CDR2 SNEGSKA (reference sequence). The CDR3 protein is CSARRRSRKLDTEAFF. In nucleotides, the CDR3 is TGCAGTGCCCGGAGGAGGTCCCGAAAACTGGACACTGAAGCTTTCTTT.

The count of this clonotype is one. The chain uses TRBV7-2 and TRBJ1-1; D not certain. This CDR3 region has 14 residues. From germline, CDR1 is SGHTA and CDR2 FQGNSA. V was cut by 2 bases and J by 1 base, with 8 bases left in between. The CDR3 region has the DNA TGTGCCAGCAGCTTAAATACAGCGAACACTGAAGCTTTCTTT. Its protein is CASSLNTANTEAFF.

This chain joins TRBV4-3 and TRBJ1-5, with 9 nucleotides matching TRBD1. Germline V gene lookup returns CDR1 LGHNA and CDR2 YSLEER. With 1 base clipped from V and 7 bases from J, the junction kept 5 bases outside the gene matches. This CDR3 is built from 15 residues. The CDR3 DNA is TGCGCCAGCAGCCAAGCCCCGGACAGGGGACAGCCCCAGCATTTT. The encoded protein is CASSQAPDRGQPQHF.

As regards this clonotype: Compared with germline, one end of the junction differs, possibly owing to a read error. The CDR3: CASNQQISDTQYF. The CDR3 DNA reads as TGTGCCAGCAACCAACAGATCTCAGATACGCAGTATTTT. The V call is TRBV3-1, the J call TRBJ2-3, with no clear D. The CDR3 totals 13 residues. Germline V CDR1 and CDR2: LGHDT, YNNKEL (reference sequence).

The chain has TRBV28 and TRBJ2-5, with 7 nucleotides matching TRBD1. The CDR3 is 14 residues long. After removal of 6 bases from V and 3 bases from J, the junction contained 7 bases not matched to a gene. Germline V gene sequence: CDR1 MDHEN, CDR2 SYDVKM. This CDR3 reads CASSQPTGKETQYF. DNA of the CDR3: TGTGCCAGCAGCCAACCGACAGGGAAAGAGACCCAGTACTTC.

The gene calls are TRBV5-1 and TRBJ2-5, with D unresolved. V was clipped by 4 bases and J by 11 bases, with 27 bases between them. Germline V gene lookup returns CDR1 SGHRS and CDR2 YFSETQ. The CDR3 has 16 residues. The DNA of the CDR3 is TGCGCCAGCAGCCCTCAACCTGGCTACGAGGAAGCCCAGCAGTACTTC. Translating gives CASSPQPGYEEAQQYF.

The chain couples TRBV12-3 or TRBV12-4 to TRBJ2-3; D unresolved. Trimming pared 3 bases from V and 0 bases from J, leaving 10 bases between. The CDR3 loop spans 15 amino acids. The CDR3 region is CASSFRHTSTDTQYF. As DNA, the CDR3 is TGTGCCAGCAGTTTCCGGCATACTAGCACAGATACGCAGTATTTT.

The genes are TRBV7-9 and TRBJ1-1; D gene ambiguous. The CDR3 is 15 residues long. CDR1 is SEHNR, CDR2 FQNEAQ, per germline (reference sequence). V was shortened by 7 bases and J by 1 base, with 16 bases between the two germline ends. CDR3 loop: CASTVIGAKNTEAFF. DNA of the CDR3: TGTGCCAGCACCGTCATCGGAGCTAAGAACACTGAAGCTTTCTTT.

This rearrangement joins TRBV7-8 to TRBJ2-1, with 13 bases that match TRBD2. Trimming cost V 5 bases and J 0 bases; bases outside gene matches: 10. This CDR3 is 19 amino acids long. Germline values: CDR1 SGHVS, CDR2 FQNEAQ. For the CDR3, the DNA is TGTGCCAGCAGCAGCCGACTAGCGGGGGGACCCACCTCCTACAATGAGCAGTTCTTC. It encodes CASSSRLAGGPTSYNEQFF.

The sample holds many counts of this clonotype. The CDR3: CASSLGDNEQYF. DNA of the CDR3: TGTGCCAGCAGCTTAGGGGATAACGAGCAGTACTTC. This sequence joins TRBV5-6 and TRBJ2-5; a weak D match, TRBD1 (5 bases). The better agreement between TRBJ2-7 and the DNA end casts doubt on the J call. The CDR3 sequence is 12 residues long. CDR1 is SGHDT, CDR2 YYEEEE, per germline.

This clonotype was observed a few times. DNA for the CDR3: TGTGCCAGCAGCGTAGAGAGTTCGGATGGCTACACCTTC. Translation gives CASSVESSDGYTF. This rearrangement joins TRBV7-9 to TRBJ1-2; no clear D gene. Trimming removed 5 bases at V and 6 bases at J, with 13 bases between. The V gene's germline CDR1 is SEHNR and CDR2 FQNEAQ (reference sequence). The CDR3 is made up of 13 amino acids.

The chain recombines TRBV6-6 with TRBJ1-1; the D gene is possibly TRBD1 (5 bases). This CDR3 is built from 14 residues. Between the trimmed V and J ends, which lost 2 bases and 5 bases, there was a span of 12 bases. Germline V gene data show CDR1 as MNHNY and CDR2 as SVGAGI (reference sequence). CDR3 loop: CASSYDEGRTEAFF. The CDR3 DNA reads TGTGCCAGCAGTTACGATGAGGGGAGGACTGAAGCTTTCTTT.

V usage is TRBV4-3 and J usage is TRBJ2-2; D remains unclear. V lost 1 base and J lost 2, with 11 bases in between. The CDR3 totals 16 residues. Germline V CDR1 and CDR2: LGHNA, YSLEER. The CDR3: CASSQVEPSNTGELFF. In DNA, the CDR3 is TGCGCCAGCAGCCAAGTAGAACCGAGCAACACCGGGGAGCTGTTTTTT.

In the case of this clonotype: A much larger clone is a single base away; this may be a read error. The rearrangement uses TRBV12-3 or TRBV12-4 and TRBJ2-3; 8 nucleotides match TRBD2. V shed 4 bases and J 2 bases; nucleotides not matched to a gene: 5. The CDR3 consists of 15 residues. CDR3 sequence (DNA): TGTGCCAGCAGTTCAGCGGGGGCCATCACAGATACGCAGTATTTT. Amino acid sequence: CASSSAGAITDTQYF.

Only a few counts were recorded for this clonotype. This chain joins TRBV7-8 and TRBJ2-3, with 7 bases identical to TRBD1. V gave up 7 bases and J gave up 5 bases; unmatched junction bases: 9. Germline values: CDR1 SGHVS, CDR2 FQNEAQ. CDR3 size: 14 residues. This CDR3 reads CASTNYRGLDTQYF. For the CDR3, the DNA is TGTGCCAGCACCAATTACAGGGGTTTAGATACGCAGTATTTT.

This chain links TRBV29-1 with TRBJ2-2, with D possibly being TRBD2 (6 bases). Trimming left V 7 bases short and J 7 bases short, with 16 bases between. From germline, CDR1 is SQVTM and CDR2 ANQGSEA. CDR3 length: 13 amino acids. CDR3 sequence: CSATLGGIGELFF. DNA of the CDR3: TGCAGCGCAACCCTGGGGGGAATCGGGGAGCTGTTTTTT.

The chain recombines TRBV15 with TRBJ2-3; 7 nucleotides agree with TRBD1. This CDR3 has 15 residues. Germline V gives CDR1 LNHNV, CDR2 YYDKDF (reference sequence). The trim removed 4 bases at V and 7 bases at J, leaving 11 bases unmatched. The CDR3 DNA is TGTGCCACCAGCACCTATACTTGGGACAGAAATACGCAGTATTTT. This codes for CATSTYTWDRNTQYF.

V gene TRBV11-3 combines with J gene TRBJ2-1; 11 nucleotides match TRBD2. There are 15 residues in the CDR3. V was clipped by 1 base and J by 9 bases; unmatched bases: 5. Germline CDR1 and CDR2: SGHNT and YENEEA. In DNA, the CDR3 is TGTGCCAGCAGCTTAGTAGCGGGGGGGCATATTGAGCAGTTCTTC. It codes for CASSLVAGGHIEQFF.

This chain links TRBV20-1 with TRBJ2-1, with TRBD2 as a possible D gene (5 bases). V was cut by 6 bases and J by 7 bases, with 13 bases left in between. Germline V CDR1 and CDR2: DFQATT, SNEGSKA (reference sequence). This CDR3 is built from 12 residues. CDR3 in amino acids: CSALRTGNEQFF. CDR3 sequence (DNA): TGCAGTGCCCTAAGGACGGGAAATGAGCAGTTCTTC.

This clonotype came up a few times. This chain joins TRBV20-1 and TRBJ2-3, with 14 bases that match TRBD2. This CDR3 has 14 amino acids. Per the germline V gene, CDR1 is DFQATT and CDR2 is SNEGSKA (reference sequence). The V segment lost 3 bases and the J segment 4 bases; nucleotides outside the gene matches: 0. The CDR3 reads CSARTSGGADTQYF. In DNA form, the CDR3 reads TGCAGTGCTAGGACTAGCGGGGGGGCAGATACGCAGTATTTT.

A remark on this clonotype: Germline and junction disagree at one end, which may indicate a read error. The chain recombines TRBV28 with TRBJ2-4; 8 positions agree with TRBD1. This CDR3 region has 13 residues. In germline, CDR1 is MDHEN, CDR2 SYDVKM. The CDR3 coding sequence is TGTGCCAGCAGTCAGGGACAGGAAAAGATTCAGTACTTC. Translation: CASSQGQEKIQYF.